This T cell receptor beta chain is from a study of T cell responses to AZD1222 COVID-19 vaccine. Using immunoSEQ multiplex PCR, the repertoire was profiled, and TCRdb retains in-frame clones only, with some absent. The sample contains some 180,000 clones, 85% to 95% of which appear only once. The CDR3 consists of 13 residues. Trimming cost V 7 bases and J 4 bases; bases outside gene matches: 6. Germline lookup yields CDR1 MDHEN and CDR2 SYDVKM. The sample consisted of peripheral blood, taken on day 0 of AZD1222 vaccination. The V call is TRBV28, the J call TRBJ1-1; TRBD1 matches at 7 bases. This clonotype was obtained from an adult in good health. The DNA for the CDR3 is TGTGCCAGCATTATCCCAGGGGGCACTGAAGCTTTCTTT. This encodes CASIIPGGTEAFF.